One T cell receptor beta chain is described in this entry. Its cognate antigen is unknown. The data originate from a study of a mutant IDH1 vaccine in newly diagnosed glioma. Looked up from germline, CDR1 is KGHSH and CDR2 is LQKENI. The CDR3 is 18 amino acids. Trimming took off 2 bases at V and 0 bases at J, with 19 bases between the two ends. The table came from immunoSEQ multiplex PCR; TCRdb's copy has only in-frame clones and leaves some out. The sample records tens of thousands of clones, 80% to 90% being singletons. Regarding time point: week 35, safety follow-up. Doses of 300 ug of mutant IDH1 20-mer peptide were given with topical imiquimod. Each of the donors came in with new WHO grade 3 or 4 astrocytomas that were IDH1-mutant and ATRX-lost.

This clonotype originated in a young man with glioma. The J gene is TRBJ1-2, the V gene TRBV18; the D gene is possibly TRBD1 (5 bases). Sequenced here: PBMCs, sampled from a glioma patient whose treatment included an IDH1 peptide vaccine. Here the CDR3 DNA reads TGTGCCAGCTCACCATTTGCGCAGGGTCGAGGCACTAACTATGGCTACACCTTC. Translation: CASSPFAQGRGTNYGYTF.